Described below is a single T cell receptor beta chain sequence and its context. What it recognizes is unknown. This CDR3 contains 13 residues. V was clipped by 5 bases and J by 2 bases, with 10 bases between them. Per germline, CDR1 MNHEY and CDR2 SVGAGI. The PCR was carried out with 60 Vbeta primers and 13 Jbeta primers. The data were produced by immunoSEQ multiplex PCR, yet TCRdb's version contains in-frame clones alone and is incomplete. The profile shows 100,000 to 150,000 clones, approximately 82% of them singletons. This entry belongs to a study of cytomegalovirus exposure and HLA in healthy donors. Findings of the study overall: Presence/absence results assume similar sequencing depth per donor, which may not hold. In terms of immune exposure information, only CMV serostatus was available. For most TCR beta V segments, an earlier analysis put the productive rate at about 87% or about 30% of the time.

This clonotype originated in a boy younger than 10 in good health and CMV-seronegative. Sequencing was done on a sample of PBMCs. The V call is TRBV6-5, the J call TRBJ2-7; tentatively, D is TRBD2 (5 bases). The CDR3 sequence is CASSLDGTYEQYF. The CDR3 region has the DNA TGTGCCAGCAGTCTGGACGGGACCTACGAGCAGTACTTC.